A single sample gave rise to the 16 T cell receptor beta chains below, sequenced in a study of CD8 T cells in Susac syndrome. cDNA came from around 0.5 to 1 ug RNA primed by random hexamers. TCRdb re-derived calls from the immunoSEQ multiplex PCR reads in MiXCR, one entry per CDR3 protein. The table lists roughly 300,000 distinct CDR3 sequences, more than 75% of them singletons. Source material: CD8+ T cells from PBMCs. The receptors were sampled from a human donor with multiple sclerosis.

This chain connects TRBV6-6 to TRBJ2-7; D perhaps matches TRBD1 (6 bases). The V end was cut by 5 bases, the J end by 6 bases, with 17 bases between. This CDR3 has 14 residues. Germline V gene lookup returns CDR1 MNHNY and CDR2 SVGAGI (reference sequence). The CDR3 is CASSNRDQGLEQYF. CDR3 bases: TGTGCCAGCAGTAACCGGGACCAGGGGCTCGAGCAGTACTTC.

The chain joins TRBV7-9 to TRBJ2-7; 7 bases align to TRBD1. The CDR3 totals 15 residues. Germline V gene data show CDR1 as SEHNR and CDR2 as FQNEAQ (reference sequence). V dropped 5 bases and J dropped 5; count of bases not matched to a gene: 12. CDR3 DNA sequence: TGTGCCAGCAGCGCTCGACAGGGTGCTTTGCACGAGCAGTACTTC. Its protein is CASSARQGALHEQYF.

The chain combines TRBV27 with TRBJ2-3; weak D call: TRBD1 (5 bases). Deletions cut 0 bases from V and 2 bases from J, with 18 bases between. The CDR3 has 18 residues. The germline gives CDR1 MNHEY, CDR2 SMNVEV (reference sequence). The CDR3 DNA follows: TGTGCCAGCAGTTTATCGTTCGGCGACAGTAAGGACACAGATACGCAGTATTTT. It is translated as CASSLSFGDSKDTDTQYF.

The V call is TRBV5-8, the J call TRBJ1-4; tentative D call: TRBD1 (5 bases). Germline CDR1 is SGHTS and CDR2 is YDEGEE. V was shortened by 2 bases and J by 8 bases, with 13 bases between the two germline ends. There are 14 residues in the CDR3. The CDR3: CASSFRRRAEKLFF. Here the CDR3 DNA reads TGTGCCAGCAGCTTCAGACGCAGGGCCGAAAAACTGTTTTTT.

The chain couples TRBV5-4 to TRBJ1-2; D may be TRBD1 (6 bases). Germline V gene sequence: CDR1 SGHNT, CDR2 YYREEE (reference sequence). V lost 6 bases and J lost 7, with 19 bases in between. CDR3 length equals 14 residues. This CDR3 reads CASTTWDGGGGYTF. The CDR3, as DNA: TGTGCCAGCACCACTTGGGATGGGGGCGGTGGCTACACCTTC.

CDR3: CAWGQGVNTEAFF. For the CDR3, the DNA is TGTGCCTGGGGACAGGGGGTGAACACTGAAGCTTTCTTT. The chain uses TRBV30 and TRBJ1-1; TRBD1 aligns across 10 bases. CDR3 length: 13 residues. Germline V gene sequence: CDR1 GTSNPN, CDR2 SVGIG (reference sequence). V gave up 5 bases and J gave up 0 bases; unmatched junction bases: 0.

The J gene is TRBJ2-3, the V gene TRBV27, with TRBD2 matching 11 bases. The CDR3 is made up of 17 amino acids. V lost 1 base to trimming and J lost 1 base; unmatched junction nucleotides: 4. CDR1 MNHEY and CDR2 SMNVEV come from the germline V gene (reference sequence). The CDR3 sequence: CASSLWGGLAGTDTQYF. CDR3 in DNA: TGTGCCAGCAGTTTATGGGGGGGACTAGCGGGCACAGATACGCAGTATTTT.

This chain links TRBV18 with TRBJ2-1; D possibly uses TRBD1 or TRBD2 (6 bases each). This CDR3 comprises 16 residues. Germline lookup yields CDR1 KGHSH and CDR2 LQKENI. Deletions cut 8 bases from V and 0 bases from J, with 17 bases between. The CDR3 region is CASTRGGESSYNEQFF. Here the CDR3 DNA reads TGTGCCAGCACCAGGGGCGGGGAAAGCTCCTACAATGAGCAGTTCTTC. The full variable domain, with the rest looked up from reference TRBV18 and TRBJ2-1, is NAGVMQNPRHLVRRRGQEARLRCSPMKGHSHVYWYRQLPEEGLKFMVYLQKENIIDESGMPKERFSAEFPKEGPSILRIQQVVRGDSAAYFCASTRGGESSYNEQFFGPGTRLTVL.

This chain connects TRBV7-9 to TRBJ2-1; weak D call: TRBD2 (5 bases). The germline V gene encodes CDR1 SEHNR and CDR2 FQNEAQ (reference sequence). This CDR3 has 16 amino acids. Trimming removed 6 bases at V and 8 bases at J, with 23 bases between. CDR3: CASRHRVSGWRDEQFF. In nucleotides, the CDR3 is TGTGCCAGCAGACATAGAGTTTCGGGCTGGCGGGATGAGCAGTTCTTC.

V and J are TRBV18 and TRBJ1-2, with D uncertain. The germline gives CDR1 KGHSH, CDR2 LQKENI. The CDR3 runs 14 residues. V gave up 1 base and J gave up 2 bases, with 8 bases separating them. The CDR3 nucleotides are TGTGCCAGCTCACCACGGAACAGAAACTATGGCTACACCTTC. Its translation is CASSPRNRNYGYTF.

V gene TRBV28 combines with J gene TRBJ1-5, with 7 bases identical to TRBD1. This CDR3 is 14 amino acids long. CDR1 is MDHEN, CDR2 SYDVKM, per germline. J lost 4 bases, V lost 7 bases, and 7 bases had no gene match. The CDR3 region is CASIGTVPNQPQHF. DNA for the CDR3: TGTGCCAGCATCGGGACAGTTCCTAATCAGCCCCAGCATTTT.

The chain carries TRBV5-1 and TRBJ2-1, with 8 nucleotides matching TRBD2. The ends lost 2 bases at V and 4 bases at J; junction bases unmatched: 17. There are 19 residues in the CDR3. Germline V gene sequence: CDR1 SGHRS, CDR2 YFSETQ. The CDR3 region is CASSFSPLRAGDQYNEQFF. The CDR3 nucleotides read TGCGCCAGCAGCTTTAGCCCCCTTCGAGCGGGAGATCAATACAATGAGCAGTTCTTC.

There are a few counts of this clonotype. The V gene is TRBV28, the J gene TRBJ2-5; maybe TRBD1 (6 bases). Germline CDR1 reads MDHEN; CDR2 reads SYDVKM. Trimming left V 5 bases short and J 4 bases short, with 11 bases between. This CDR3 has 13 residues. CDR3 residues: CASSEQGRETQYF. Written as DNA, the CDR3 is TGTGCCAGCAGTGAACAGGGACGAGAGACCCAGTACTTC. The entire variable domain, with the rest obtained from reference TRBV28 and TRBJ2-5, is as follows: DVKVTQSSRYLVKRTGEKVFLECVQDMDHENMFWYRQDPGLGLRLIYFSYDVKMKEKGDIPEGYSVSREKKERFSLILESASTNQTSMYLCASSEQGRETQYFGPGTRLLVL.

The V call is TRBV7-3, the J call TRBJ2-1; TRBD2 agrees at 7 bases. The CDR3 runs to 17 residues. Trimming removed 1 base from V and 7 bases from J; junction bases left unmatched: 13. Germline V CDR1 and CDR2: SGHTA, FQGTGA. This CDR3 is CASSLKGAGYVWNEQFF. The CDR3, as DNA: TGTGCCAGCAGCTTAAAGGGAGCGGGATACGTCTGGAATGAGCAGTTCTTC.

This rearrangement joins TRBV4-1 to TRBJ2-7; TRBD2 matches at 11 bases. From germline, CDR1 is MGHRA and CDR2 YSYEKL. V was pared by 4 bases and J by 2 bases, with 7 bases of the junction left unmatched. This CDR3 is built from 16 residues. The CDR3 reads CASSRSGTSGTYEQYF. The CDR3 DNA is TGCGCCAGCAGCCGCTCCGGGACTAGCGGAACCTACGAGCAGTACTTC.

Of note for this clonotype: The germline gene is not matched at one end of the junction; a read error may be the cause. J is TRBJ1-2 and V is TRBV12-3 or TRBV12-4; D unresolved. The CDR3 has 11 amino acids. The CDR3 loop reads CASSPPRDGDF. The DNA for the CDR3 is TGTGCCAGCAGTCCCCCACGAGACGGGGACTTC.